The 3 T cell receptor beta chains given below trace back to one sample, sequenced in a study of T cells in Graves' hyperthyroidism and ophthalmopathy. The CDR3 regions of TCR beta were amplified from RNA transcripts. TCR CDR3 regions were first amplified by RT-PCR with HTBI primers. One entry per CDR3 protein, called by TCRdb with MiXCR from the multiplex PCR reads. The sample contains fewer than 750,000 distinct CDR3 sequences, over 12% of which appear only once. The source material was blood. The source of these receptors is a woman in her thirties or forties with Graves' ophthalmopathy.

This clonotype was counted between two and nine times. CDR3 protein: CSVEGTDFNEQFF. DNA for the CDR3: TGCAGCGTTGAGGGGACCGACTTTAATGAGCAGTTCTTC. The chain couples TRBV29-1 to TRBJ2-1; D could derive from TRBD1 or TRBD2 (5 bases each). This CDR3 has 13 residues. Germline V gives CDR1 SQVTM, CDR2 ANQGSEA. V gave up 3 bases and J gave up 7 bases, with 13 bases separating them.

V usage is TRBV6-5 and J usage is TRBJ2-5; 8 nucleotides line up with TRBD2. The CDR3 runs to 15 residues. The V segment lost 2 bases and the J segment 5 bases; nucleotides outside the gene matches: 7. The germline CDR1 and CDR2 sequences are MNHEY and SVGAGI. CDR3 region: CASSYGAGVGETQYF. For the CDR3, the DNA is TGTGCCAGCAGTTACGGAGCGGGAGTGGGGGAGACCCAGTACTTC.

This clonotype was observed many times. The V and J genes are TRBV20-1 and TRBJ2-7; D remains ambiguous. CDR1 and CDR2 from the germline V gene are DFQATT and SNEGSKA (reference sequence). V was shortened by 0 bases and J by 5 bases, with 14 bases between the two germline ends. The CDR3 spans 14 residues. The CDR3 region is CSARDLGPADEQYF. DNA for the CDR3: TGCAGTGCTAGAGATCTAGGGCCCGCCGACGAGCAGTACTTC.